The 14 T cell receptor beta chains reported below all come from one sample, sequenced in a study of blood T cells in healthy people across ages. Sample-barcoded 5' priming and a J-beta primer mix drove a second PCR of roughly 6 to 12 cycles. TCRdb reanalysed the 5' RACE reads using MiXCR and keeps one entry per CDR3 protein. The repertoire holds 1 million or so distinct CDR3 sequences, with almost 25% as singletons. This sample was also put to use in a study of T cells of mothers and their children.

Sequencing was performed on blood. These TCRs come from a girl aged 2-10 years in good health.

This chain connects TRBV2 to TRBJ2-1, with TRBD2 matching over 7 bases. CDR1 and CDR2 (germline): SNHLY, FYNNEI. V lost 7 bases, J lost 0 bases, and 9 bases stayed unmatched. The CDR3 totals 16 residues. CDR3: CASTGRREDSYNEQFF. CDR3 sequence (DNA): TGTGCCAGCACGGGACGCCGGGAGGACTCCTACAATGAGCAGTTCTTC.

This rearrangement joins TRBV29-1 to TRBJ2-3; D gene uncertain. V lost 7 bases to trimming and J lost 1 base, with 12 bases between them. The CDR3 totals 13 residues. Germline V lookup: CDR1 SQVTM, CDR2 ANQGSEA. CDR3 coding DNA: TGCAGCGAGATAGCTTCTGGCACAGATACGCAGTATTTT. Protein product: CSEIASGTDTQYF.

V gene TRBV5-1 combines with J gene TRBJ2-2; a weak D match, TRBD2 (5 bases). Trimming stripped 5 bases from V and 0 bases from J, with 14 bases between. The germline V gene has CDR1 SGHRS and CDR2 YFSETQ. This CDR3 has 16 amino acids. CDR3 sequence reads: CASRVSGLPNTGELFF. CDR3 sequence (DNA): TGCGCCAGCAGGGTTTCTGGACTTCCGAACACCGGGGAGCTGTTTTTT.

CDR3 sequence (DNA): TGTGCCAGCGGTGCAGGGGATAGGGGGTACTTC. Its translation: CASGAGDRGYF. This sequence joins TRBV2 and TRBJ2-4; tentative D call: TRBD1 (6 bases). In germline, CDR1 is SNHLY, CDR2 FYNNEI. The V and J ends lost 8 bases and 15 bases respectively, with 17 bases between them. The CDR3 extends over 11 amino acids.

This clonotype was seen more than once but under ten times. This chain uses TRBV12-3 or TRBV12-4 with TRBJ2-2, with D tentatively TRBD1 or TRBD2 (5 bases each). CDR3 length: 13 residues. V gave up 6 bases and J gave up 4 bases, with 9 bases separating them. The CDR3 loop reads CASRDGATGELFF. CDR3 nucleotides: TGTGCCAGCAGAGACGGGGCCACCGGGGAGCTGTTTTTT.

The V gene is TRBV5-1, the J gene TRBJ2-3; 7 nucleotides align to TRBD2. The CDR3 runs 15 residues. The V gene end was trimmed by 4 bases and the J gene end by 2 bases; junction bases not matched to a gene: 7. Germline lookup yields CDR1 SGHRS and CDR2 YFSETQ. CDR3 bases: TGCGCCAGCAGCACTGGTGGGACTACCACAGATACGCAGTATTTT. Protein sequence: CASSTGGTTTDTQYF.

This rearrangement joins TRBV10-3 to TRBJ2-1; 7 nucleotides agree with TRBD2. Germline V gene sequence: CDR1 ENHRY, CDR2 SYGVKD. CDR3 length: 12 amino acids. V lost 2 bases to trimming and J lost 8 bases; unmatched junction nucleotides: 0. CDR3 protein: CAISEREDEQFF. The CDR3 DNA reads TGTGCCATCAGTGAGCGGGAGGATGAGCAGTTCTTC.

The chain couples TRBV29-1 to TRBJ2-7; a weak D match, TRBD1 (6 bases). Trimming left V 6 bases short and J 0 bases short, with 12 bases between. This CDR3 region has 13 residues. CDR1 and CDR2 from the germline V gene are SQVTM and ANQGSEA. The CDR3 DNA is TGCAGCGTGAGACAGGCCTCCTCCTACGAGCAGTACTTC. This gives the protein CSVRQASSYEQYF.

V usage is TRBV20-1 and J usage is TRBJ1-1; D is perhaps TRBD1 (5 bases). Trimming cost V 6 bases and J 1 base, with 15 bases left between them. The CDR3 length is 14 residues. CDR1 is DFQATT, CDR2 SNEGSKA, per germline (reference sequence). In DNA form, the CDR3 reads TGCAGTGCCCAAAGGGAGAGGGGGAACACTGAAGCTTTCTTT. Residues: CSAQRERGNTEAFF.

The table lists this clonotype with a few counts. An end of the junction differs from the germline gene, which may be a read error. This sequence joins TRBV7-9 and TRBJ2-1, with TRBD2 as a possible D gene (6 bases). The CDR3 extends over 14 amino acids. Germline V CDR1 and CDR2: SEHNR, FQNEAQ (reference sequence). The CDR3: CASSSGTSYNEQLF. Written as DNA, the CDR3 is TGTGCCAGCAGCTCCGGGACTTCCTACAATGAGCAGCTCTTC.

This clonotype was counted between two and nine times. The V call is TRBV2, the J call TRBJ2-5; D ambiguous. The CDR3 is 14 residues long. Trimming removed 2 bases at V and 2 bases at J, with 9 bases between. Germline loops: CDR1 SNHLY, CDR2 FYNNEI. The CDR3 region has the DNA TGTGCCAGCAGTGAAAGGTATCTTCAAGAGACCCAGTACTTC. Its protein product is CASSERYLQETQYF.

This clonotype was seen more than once but under ten times. One end of the junction is discordant with germline, which a read error may explain. This chain uses TRBV20-1 with TRBJ2-5, with 10 bases that match TRBD2. The CDR3 is 15 residues long. Germline V gene lookup returns CDR1 DFQATT and CDR2 SNEGSKA (reference sequence). This CDR3 reads CSARDILAGDNEQSF. CDR3 coding DNA: TGCAGTGCTAGAGATATCCTAGCGGGGGATAATGAGCAGTCCTTC.

The chain combines TRBV11-2 with TRBJ1-1; 8 nucleotides agree with TRBD1. The CDR3 spans 13 residues. Germline values: CDR1 SGHAT, CDR2 FQNNGV. V lost 3 bases to trimming and J lost 8 bases; unmatched junction nucleotides: 5. The CDR3 DNA reads TGTGCCAGCAGCTTGGACAGGGCCAGGGAAGCTTTCTTT. Translation gives CASSLDRAREAFF.

V gene TRBV6-5 combines with J gene TRBJ1-2, with D maybe TRBD1 (6 bases). The CDR3 contains 14 residues. Germline values: CDR1 MNHEY, CDR2 SVGAGI. V gave up 2 bases and J gave up 6 bases, with 13 bases separating them. CDR3 coding DNA: TGTGCCAGCAGTTACCGTAGGACAGAGGATGGCTACACCTTC. This sequence encodes CASSYRRTEDGYTF.